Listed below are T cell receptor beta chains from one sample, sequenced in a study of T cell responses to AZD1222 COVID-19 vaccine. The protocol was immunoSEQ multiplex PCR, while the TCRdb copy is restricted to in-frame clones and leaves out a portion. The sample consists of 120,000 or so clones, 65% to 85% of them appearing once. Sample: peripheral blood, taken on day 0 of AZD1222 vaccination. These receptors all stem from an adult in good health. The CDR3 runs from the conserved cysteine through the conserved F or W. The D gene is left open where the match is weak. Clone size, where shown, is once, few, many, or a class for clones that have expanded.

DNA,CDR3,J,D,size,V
TGTGCCAGCAGCGCACACCTGGCGGGAGGGGCGAACACCGGGGAGCTGTTTTTT,CASSAHLAGGANTGELFF,TRBJ2-2,TRBD2,-,TRBV9
TGTGCCAGCAGTTTGGTGGGTAACTATGGCTACACCTTC,CASSLVGNYGYTF,TRBJ1-2,-,-,TRBV28
TGTGCCAGCAGCGAGGGGCGAGGAAACACCATATATTTT,CASSEGRGNTIYF,TRBJ1-3,-,-,TRBV9
TGTGCCATCACTACCCCCGGGAGGGGGTTGAACTATGGCTACACCTTC,CAITTPGRGLNYGYTF,TRBJ1-2,-,-,TRBV10-3
TGTGCCAGCAGTGACAATGGAGGAACTGGGGCCAACGTCCTGACTTTC,CASSDNGGTGANVLTF,TRBJ2-6,-,-,TRBV6-4
TGTGCCAGCAGTCCCCGGACAGGGTGGGGCGGGGAGCTGTTTTTT,CASSPRTGWGGELFF,TRBJ2-2,TRBD1,-,TRBV27
TGCAGCGTTGAGCATCTCTCTGGAAACACCATATATTTT,CSVEHLSGNTIYF,TRBJ1-3,-,-,TRBV29-1
TGTGCCAGCAGCCGACAGGGACCCTATAATTCACCCCTCCACTTT,CASSRQGPYNSPLHF,TRBJ1-6,TRBD1,-,TRBV6-5
TGTGCCAGCAGTTTAGGACAGGGGGCAGAAGAGCAGTACTTC,CASSLGQGAEEQYF,TRBJ2-7,TRBD1,-,TRBV28
TGTGCCAGCAGCTTAGGGCCAAACAATGAGCAGTTCTTC,CASSLGPNNEQFF,TRBJ2-1,-,-,TRBV7-2
TGTGCCAGCAGCTTGGGCGCGGGGGGCTACTATGGCTACACCTTC,CASSLGAGGYYGYTF,TRBJ1-2,-,-,TRBV5-4
TGTGCCAGCTCAGATGGGACAGCCAGAGAGTACACTGAAGCTTTCTTT,CASSDGTAREYTEAFF,TRBJ1-1,TRBD1,-,TRBV18
TGTGCCAGCCCCCAAAATGGGGAGCAGTACTTC,CASPQNGEQYF,TRBJ2-7,-,-,TRBV6-5
TGTGCCAGCAGCTTAACGTTTACGGATGGAAACACCATATATTTT,CASSLTFTDGNTIYF,TRBJ1-3,-,-,TRBV7-2
TGTGCCAGCAGTTACTCGAAAGAAAGCAACGAAAAACTGTTTTTT,CASSYSKESNEKLFF,TRBJ1-4,-,-,TRBV6-2/TRBV6-3
TGTGCCAGTAGTATAATGGGGGTTAGCAATCAGCCCCAGCATTTT,CASSIMGVSNQPQHF,TRBJ1-5,-,-,TRBV19
TGTGCCAGCAGCGTAGGATCAGGGCTTCACACGGATACGCAGTATTTT,CASSVGSGLHTDTQYF,TRBJ2-3,-,-,TRBV9
TGTGCCAGCAGCTTAGGAAGCGGGAGCTCCTACAATGAGCAGTTCTTC,CASSLGSGSSYNEQFF,TRBJ2-1,TRBD2,-,TRBV7-2
TGTGCCAGCAGTTATCTTTGGGACAGTATTATGAACACTGAAGCTTTCTTT,CASSYLWDSIMNTEAFF,TRBJ1-1,TRBD1,-,TRBV6-2/TRBV6-3
TGTGCCACCGGACTAGCGGGGGGGATTAGCACAGATACGCAGTATTTT,CATGLAGGISTDTQYF,TRBJ2-3,TRBD2,-,TRBV7-2
TGTGCCAGCAGCCCCCCAGGGCGGGAGACCCAGTACTTC,CASSPPGRETQYF,TRBJ2-5,-,many,TRBV6-6
TGTGCCAGCAGTTTACTCTTCAATCAGCCCCAGCATTTT,CASSLLFNQPQHF,TRBJ1-5,-,-,TRBV6-2/TRBV6-3
TGTGCCAGCAGTGGGACTAGCGGTACCTACGAGCAGTACTTC,CASSGTSGTYEQYF,TRBJ2-7,TRBD2,-,TRBV3-1/TRBV3-2